Ten or more counts support the clone carrying this T cell receptor beta chain. Its target is unknown. TCR alpha and beta CDR3 regions were amplified from RNA using iRepertoire nested multiplex PCR. Tissue mRNA or PBMC total RNA, roughly 100-400 ng, went into one-step reverse transcription and amplification. TCRdb called the multiplex PCR reads again in MiXCR, with one record for every CDR3 protein. The table shows around 99,000 distinct CDR3 sequences, with about 25% occurring only once. These data originate in a study of glioma-infiltrating T cells. General study points: Non-neoplastic patients had below-expected tissue-blood divergence, while all gliomas exceeded expectation. Tissue and blood shared very few CDR3 sequences.

This CDR3 is built from 13 residues. Looked up from germline, CDR1 is SQVTM and CDR2 is ANQGSEA. Trimming took off 1 base at V and 10 bases at J, with 14 bases between the two ends. The rearrangement links TRBV29-1 to TRBJ2-1; D is uncertain. The sequence came from a human donor with low-grade glioma or glioblastoma, undergoing nonglioma brain surgery, or in good health (not recorded which). Sequenced material: glioma tissue, nonneoplastic brain tissue, or PBMCs (not recorded which). CDR3 nucleotide sequence: TGCAGCGTTGAAGGTCTCTCCGGGTTCGAGCAGTTCTTC. This translates into CSVEGLSGFEQFF.